The 22 T cell receptor beta chains in this list originate from one sample, sequenced in a study of identical twins. TCRdb used MiXCR to reprocess the 5' RACE reads, holding one entry per CDR3 protein. The sample lists approximately 94,000 distinct CDR3 sequences, 4.5% to 6.5% occurring once. The sequenced sample was memory T cells sorted from blood. The receptors stem from a woman between 50 and 59 years old in good health.

Many counts were recorded for this clonotype. This chain links TRBV20-1 with TRBJ2-3, with D possibly being TRBD2 (5 bases). This CDR3 is built from 15 residues. From germline, CDR1 is DFQATT and CDR2 SNEGSKA (reference sequence). Trimming removed 1 base at V and 2 bases at J, with 13 bases between. The CDR3 DNA sequence: TGCAGTGCTAGAGGGCGCCTAGCCCTCACAGATACGCAGTATTTT. This codes for CSARGRLALTDTQYF.

This clonotype has ten or more counts. J is TRBJ1-5 and V is TRBV20-1; perhaps TRBD1 as D (5 bases). The V end lost 3 bases, the J end lost 6 bases, and 9 bases lay between the germline ends. The CDR3 is 12 amino acids. From germline, CDR1 is DFQATT and CDR2 SNEGSKA (reference sequence). The CDR3 spells CSARQGGQPQHF. The CDR3 nucleotides read TGCAGTGCTAGGCAGGGCGGTCAGCCCCAGCATTTT.

This clonotype was detected only a few times. The J gene is TRBJ1-4, the V gene TRBV7-9, with no clear D. Trimming left V 1 base short and J 10 bases short, with 10 bases between. CDR1 is SEHNR and CDR2 is FQNEAQ in the germline V gene (reference sequence). This CDR3 contains 13 residues. CDR3 in amino acids: CASSLDVGAKLFF. In DNA form, the CDR3 reads TGTGCCAGCAGCTTAGATGTGGGCGCAAAACTGTTTTTT.

This clonotype has a count of ten or more. The DNA for the CDR3 is TGTGCCAGCAGGGCAGACAGGGCTTCCTCACCCCTCCACTTT. It codes for CASRADRASSPLHF. The V and J genes are TRBV2 and TRBJ1-6, with TRBD1 matching over 7 bases. With 6 bases clipped from V and 10 bases from J, the junction kept 9 bases outside the gene matches. The CDR3 has 14 residues. Germline V gene sequence: CDR1 SNHLY, CDR2 FYNNEI.

This clonotype appeared many times. J is TRBJ2-2 and V is TRBV6-4; D remains ambiguous. V was trimmed by 4 bases and J by 0 bases, leaving 12 bases between them. Germline V gene lookup returns CDR1 MRHNA and CDR2 SNTAGT. The CDR3 is 16 residues long. In DNA, the CDR3 is TGTGCCAGCAGTGTTAAGAGCGTCCCGAACACCGGGGAGCTGTTTTTT. Protein: CASSVKSVPNTGELFF.

This clonotype was picked up many times. The CDR3 reads CASSGVGTSSLGVHGELFF. Here the CDR3 DNA reads TGCGCCAGCAGTGGGGTGGGGACTAGCTCTCTCGGTGTCCACGGGGAGCTGTTTTTT. V gene TRBV10-2 combines with J gene TRBJ2-2; 9 bases agree with TRBD2. This CDR3 comprises 19 residues. The V and J ends lost 4 bases and 7 bases, in that order; junction bases with no gene match: 19. The germline gives CDR1 WSHSY, CDR2 SAAADI.

This clonotype was observed at least ten times. The gene calls are TRBV24-1 and TRBJ2-1; 12 positions match TRBD2. The CDR3 loop spans 15 amino acids. Germline V gene data show CDR1 as KGHDR and CDR2 as SFDVKD. The V and J ends lost 5 bases and 7 bases, in that order; junction bases with no gene match: 5. The DNA of the CDR3 is TGTGCCACCAGTGCTCGGACTAGCGGGACAAATGAGCAGTTCTTC. Amino acids: CATSARTSGTNEQFF.

Ten or more counts support this clonotype. The chain is built from TRBV12-3 or TRBV12-4 and TRBJ2-6; 13 positions agree with TRBD2. Losses at the gene ends were 8 bases for V and 1 base for J; bases not matched to a gene: 8. This CDR3 is built from 18 residues. CDR3 sequence reads: CASRRTSGRESGANVLTF. For the CDR3, the DNA is TGTGCCAGCCGCCGGACTAGCGGGAGAGAATCTGGGGCCAACGTCCTGACTTTC.

The chain has TRBV6-2 or TRBV6-3 and TRBJ2-6; TRBD2 aligns across 9 bases. This CDR3 has 17 residues. Per germline, CDR1 MNHEY and CDR2 SVGEGT. V lost 6 bases and J lost 1; bases outside the gene matches: 7. The CDR3 protein is CASSVAGVGSGANVLTF. Written as DNA, the CDR3 is TGTGCCAGCAGCGTAGCGGGAGTAGGGTCTGGGGCCAACGTCCTGACTTTC.

This clonotype was observed many times. J is TRBJ1-1 and V is TRBV4-1; possible D gene TRBD1, 5 bases. There are 15 residues in the CDR3. Between the trimmed V and J ends, which lost 0 bases and 5 bases, there was a span of 13 bases. Germline V gene sequence: CDR1 MGHRA, CDR2 YSYEKL. CDR3 amino acids: CASSQDGARITEAFF. The CDR3 nucleotides read TGCGCCAGCAGCCAAGATGGGGCCCGAATAACTGAAGCTTTCTTT.

This clonotype occurred many times. The V and J genes are TRBV5-4 and TRBJ1-1; no clear D gene. The V gene's germline CDR1 is SGHNT and CDR2 YYREEE (reference sequence). There are 13 residues in the CDR3. The V and J ends lost 1 base and 3 bases respectively, with 7 bases between them. DNA of the CDR3: TGTGCCAGCAGCTTGCGTGTTGACACTGAAGCTTTCTTT. This encodes CASSLRVDTEAFF.

This clonotype occurred many times. The chain links TRBV7-2 to TRBJ2-2; D not certain. V was trimmed by 1 base and J by 4 bases, leaving 7 bases between them. CDR1 is SGHTA and CDR2 is FQGNSA in the germline V gene. The CDR3 runs to 14 residues. CDR3 sequence reads: CASSLVRLTGELFF. The CDR3 region has the DNA TGTGCCAGCAGCTTAGTTAGACTCACCGGGGAGCTGTTTTTT.

This clonotype was observed at least ten times. V is TRBV7-2 and J is TRBJ2-1, with D tentatively TRBD2 (6 bases). Germline V lookup: CDR1 SGHTA, CDR2 FQGNSA. V was trimmed by 1 base and J by 6 bases, leaving 7 bases between them. The CDR3 sequence is 13 residues long. CDR3 sequence (DNA): TGTGCCAGCAGCTTAGAACTAGCCAATGAGCAGTTCTTC. The encoded protein is CASSLELANEQFF.

This clonotype was counted a few times. The chain employs TRBV11-2 and TRBJ1-2, with D perhaps TRBD1 (6 bases). CDR3 length: 14 amino acids. Germline V lookup: CDR1 SGHAT, CDR2 FQNNGV. Deletions cut 2 bases from V and 4 bases from J, with 11 bases between. The CDR3 loop reads CASSLLQGSYGYTF. CDR3 bases: TGTGCCAGCAGCTTACTACAGGGTTCCTATGGCTACACCTTC.

Many counts were recorded for this clonotype. The CDR3 DNA follows: TGTGCCAGCAGCACAACACAAGAGACCCAGTACTTC. Its protein is CASSTTQETQYF. The chain couples TRBV7-6 to TRBJ2-5; D gene ambiguous. CDR1 is SGHVS and CDR2 is FNYEAQ in the germline V gene. CDR3 length: 12 residues. V was clipped by 5 bases and J by 2 bases, with 6 bases between them.

V and J are TRBV3-1 and TRBJ2-2; D tentatively reads TRBD1 or TRBD2 (5 bases each). Germline assignment: CDR1 LGHDT and CDR2 YNNKEL (reference sequence). This CDR3 is 16 amino acids long. Between the trimmed V and J ends, which lost 1 base and 1 base, there was a span of 10 bases. DNA of the CDR3: TGTGCCAGCAGCCAAGTCCGGGACCGGAACACCGGGGAGCTGTTTTTT. Residues: CASSQVRDRNTGELFF.

This clonotype showed up many times. Written as DNA, the CDR3 is TGCAGTGTTACAAGGGACGGGCATACGCAGTATTTT. Residues: CSVTRDGHTQYF. The chain carries TRBV20-1 and TRBJ2-3, with D perhaps being TRBD1 or TRBD2 (5 bases each). V dropped 7 bases and J dropped 7 bases, with 15 bases sitting between them. The CDR3 contains 12 residues. Germline CDR1 and CDR2: DFQATT and SNEGSKA (reference sequence).

Many counts were recorded for this clonotype. J is TRBJ1-2 and V is TRBV20-1; TRBD1 is a possible D gene (5 bases). CDR1 and CDR2 (germline): DFQATT, SNEGSKA (reference sequence). V lost 3 bases to trimming and J lost 4 bases, with 15 bases between them. This CDR3 is built from 14 residues. The CDR3 DNA reads TGCAGTGCTAGCCCCTTGGGGGAAACCTATGGCTACACCTTC. Protein product: CSASPLGETYGYTF.

This clonotype was recorded at least ten times. The chain carries TRBV7-9 and TRBJ2-5; D is undetermined. V was shortened by 1 base and J by 5 bases, with 8 bases between the two germline ends. Germline-derived CDR1 and CDR2 are SEHNR and FQNEAQ (reference sequence). The CDR3 consists of 13 residues. The CDR3 DNA is TGTGCCAGCAGCTTAGAACTGTTGGAGACCCAGTACTTC. Residues: CASSLELLETQYF.

This clonotype was recorded many times. The chain joins TRBV5-1 to TRBJ2-7, with D tentatively TRBD1 (5 bases). Trimming pared 5 bases from V and 1 base from J, leaving 10 bases between. Germline V gene lookup returns CDR1 SGHRS and CDR2 YFSETQ. The CDR3 totals 13 residues. The CDR3 sequence: CASSIGASYEQYF. Here the CDR3 DNA reads TGCGCCAGCAGTATAGGGGCGTCCTACGAGCAGTACTTC.

This clonotype came up many times. This sequence joins TRBV6-4 and TRBJ2-3; a possible D gene is TRBD2 (6 bases). The germline V gene encodes CDR1 MRHNA and CDR2 SNTAGT. This CDR3 has 14 amino acids. V was trimmed by 5 bases and J by 2 bases, leaving 11 bases between them. The CDR3 protein is CASSSGEATDTQYF. The CDR3 DNA sequence: TGTGCCAGCAGTTCGGGGGAAGCCACAGATACGCAGTATTTT.

This clonotype was recorded many times. The rearrangement links TRBV5-1 to TRBJ2-5; maybe TRBD1 (5 bases). Germline V lookup: CDR1 SGHRS, CDR2 YFSETQ. The CDR3 is made up of 13 amino acids. V lost 4 bases to trimming and J lost 4 bases, with 11 bases between them. The CDR3 DNA is TGCGCCAGCAGCAGGGGTCAGGGAGAGACCCAGTACTTC. This encodes CASSRGQGETQYF.